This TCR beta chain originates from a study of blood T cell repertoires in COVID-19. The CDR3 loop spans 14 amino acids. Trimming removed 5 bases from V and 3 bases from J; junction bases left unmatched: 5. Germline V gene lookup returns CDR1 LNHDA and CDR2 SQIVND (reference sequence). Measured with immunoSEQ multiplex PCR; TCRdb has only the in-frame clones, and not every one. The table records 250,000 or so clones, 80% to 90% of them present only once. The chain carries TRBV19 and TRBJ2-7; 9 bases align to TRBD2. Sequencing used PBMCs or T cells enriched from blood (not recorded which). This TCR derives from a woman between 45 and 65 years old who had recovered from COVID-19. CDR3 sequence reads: CASSAAGGGYEQYF. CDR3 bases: TGTGCCAGTAGTGCGGCGGGAGGGGGCTACGAGCAGTACTTC.